The source of this T cell receptor beta chain is a study of early T cells in non-severe SARS-CoV-2 infection (dated by TCRdb to about 2021). Context from the whole study: Because TCR sequencing relied on bulk RNA taken from unsorted whole blood, pairing of alpha and beta chains was not possible. The research as a whole found: Matching against VDJdb was skewed toward anti-spike CD8 responses, likely underestimated virus-specific expansions, and missed private and CD4 specificities.

The study was a case-control design nested within a healthcare worker cohort in London, UK, with weekly nasopharyngeal swab PCR tests and blood sampling. Healthcare workers were enrolled in the week of the UK lockdown, from 23 to 31 March 2020, and were followed every week for up to roughly 15 weeks. As for this clonotype: No antigen is known for it. Base qualities are not provided; no much larger clone lies one nucleotide away.

The library came from 5' RACE. The sequencing machine was a NextSeq 500. The TCR library protocol attached unique molecular identifiers to individual cDNA molecules to correct for sequencing error and PCR bias. Both TCR alpha and beta chains were sequenced, and tight co-correlation was observed between alpha and beta sequence abundances in each sample. In the original analysis: V gene, J gene and CDR3 annotation of TCR sequences was performed with Decombinator V4. Expanded TCRs were defined as changing significantly between any two time points under a Poisson model with p below 0.0001. Abundances of TCRs were expressed as counts per million after normalisation to the total number of TCRs sequenced in each sample. MAIT TCRs were defined by TRAV1-2 paired with TRAJ12, TRAJ20 or TRAJ33, and iNKT TCRs by TRAV10 paired with TRAJ18. A search of VDJdb, accessed on 1 November 2021, was run for TCRs annotated to CMV, EBV and SARS-CoV-2, with TCRs annotated for multiple antigens excluded. TCRdb reanalyzed the raw reads on its own, using fastp at Q25 for trimming and MiXCR for clone calling, and kept in-frame beta chains. All rows with the same CDR3 protein become a single entry with the most common DNA and genes. The V and J calls here are based on TCRdb, not the publication. This sample lists over 50,000 distinct CDR3 sequences; about 9.9% were detected once. Jointly, the top ten make up 1.2% of the sample.

Trimming takes 3 bases from V and 3 bases from J, and the germline ends sit 9 bases apart. Taken from cysteine to phenylalanine, the CDR3 has 14 residues. Only the CDR3 portion is preserved as DNA: 42 bases, with reading frame beginning at the first base. Source material: whole blood. The TCR was taken from an adult who was a healthcare worker with PCR-confirmed SARS-CoV-2 infection or an uninfected control (not recorded which). This sequence uses TRBV12-3 or TRBV12-4 and TRBJ1-5; possibly the D gene is TRBD1, per 5 matching bases. The encoded CDR3 is CASSLSRVNQPQHF. The bases are TGTGCCAGCAGTTTGTCCAGGGTCAATCAGCCCCAGCATTTT.